This T cell receptor (beta chain) comes out of a study of regulatory T cells in long-lasting Graves disease. Germline-derived CDR1 and CDR2 are LNHDA and SQIVND (reference sequence). This CDR3 is 16 amino acids long. V trimming: 5 bases; J trimming: 6 bases; junction bases outside the gene matches: 13. Construction of the TCR beta libraries employed iRepertoire HTBI primers in conjunction with Arm-PCR of CDR3 regions. TCRdb reprocessed the multiplex PCR reads with MiXCR, giving one entry per CDR3 protein. Of under 700,000 distinct CDR3 sequences listed, about 15% are singletons. Study observations and caveats: Persistent cases of Graves' showed reduced TCR diversity relative to newly diagnosed patients.

Points on this clonotype: Its antigen is not known.

Documented time point: newly diagnosed GD, antithyroid drugs for less than 3 months. PBMCs provided the RNA from which the TCR library was made. The diagnosis of Graves' disease used American Thyroid Association guidelines. These same records also appear under a second study, on T cells in Graves' hyperthyroidism and ophthalmopathy. From that report: HTBI primers were employed in a first-round RT-PCR of the TCR CDR3.

The rearrangement links TRBV19 to TRBJ2-1; 7 nucleotides match TRBD1. This TCR derives from a woman aged 40 to 65 with Graves disease. Sequences were derived from peripheral blood mononuclear cells (PBMCs), sampled at new diagnosis, from a patient treated with antithyroid drugs. CDR3 amino acids: CASSSIDRDFSNEQFF. CDR3 coding DNA: TGTGCCAGTAGTTCAATTGACAGGGATTTCTCCAATGAGCAGTTCTTC.